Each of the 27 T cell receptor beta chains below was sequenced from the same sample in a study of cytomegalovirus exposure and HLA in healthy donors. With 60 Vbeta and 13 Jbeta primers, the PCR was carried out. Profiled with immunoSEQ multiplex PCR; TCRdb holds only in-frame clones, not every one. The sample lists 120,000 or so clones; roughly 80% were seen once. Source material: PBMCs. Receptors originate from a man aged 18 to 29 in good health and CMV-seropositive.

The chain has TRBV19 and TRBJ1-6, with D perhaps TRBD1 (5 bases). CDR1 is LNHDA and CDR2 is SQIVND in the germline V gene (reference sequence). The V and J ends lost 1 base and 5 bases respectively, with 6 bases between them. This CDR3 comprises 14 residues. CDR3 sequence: CASSIGTNNSPLHF. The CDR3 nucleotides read TGTGCCAGTAGTATAGGGACAAATAATTCACCCCTCCACTTT.

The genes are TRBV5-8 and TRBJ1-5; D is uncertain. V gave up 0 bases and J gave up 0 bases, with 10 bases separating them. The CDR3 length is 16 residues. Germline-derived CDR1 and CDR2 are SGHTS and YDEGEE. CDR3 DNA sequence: TGTGCCAGCAGCTTGGTGGCACAGTTTAGCAATCAGCCCCAGCATTTT. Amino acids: CASSLVAQFSNQPQHF.

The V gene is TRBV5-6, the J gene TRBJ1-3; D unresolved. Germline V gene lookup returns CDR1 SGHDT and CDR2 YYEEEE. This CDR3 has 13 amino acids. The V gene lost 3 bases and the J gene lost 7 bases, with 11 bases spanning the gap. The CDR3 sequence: CASSYREPNTIYF. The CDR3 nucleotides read TGTGCCAGCAGCTACCGGGAGCCGAACACCATATATTTT.

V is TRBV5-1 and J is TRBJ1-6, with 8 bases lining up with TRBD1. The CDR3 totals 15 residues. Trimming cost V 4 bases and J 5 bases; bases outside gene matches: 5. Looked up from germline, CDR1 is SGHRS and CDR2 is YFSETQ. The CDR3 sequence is CASSLMDRDNSPLHF. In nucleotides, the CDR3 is TGCGCCAGCAGCCTCATGGACAGGGATAATTCACCCCTCCACTTT.

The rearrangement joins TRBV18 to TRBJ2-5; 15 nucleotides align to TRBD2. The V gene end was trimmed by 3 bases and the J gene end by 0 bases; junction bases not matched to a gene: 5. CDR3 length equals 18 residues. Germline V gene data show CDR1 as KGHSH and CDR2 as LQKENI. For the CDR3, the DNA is TGTGCCAGCTCACCGGGACTAGCGGGGGGCCCGGACCAAGAGACCCAGTACTTC. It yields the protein CASSPGLAGGPDQETQYF.

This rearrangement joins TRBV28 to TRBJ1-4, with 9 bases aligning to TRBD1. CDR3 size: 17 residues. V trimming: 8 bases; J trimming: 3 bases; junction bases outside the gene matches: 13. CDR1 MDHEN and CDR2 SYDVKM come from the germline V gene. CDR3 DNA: TGTGCCAGCCAACCCACAGGGGGCGGTGGAGCTAATGAAAAACTGTTTTTT. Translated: CASQPTGGGGANEKLFF.

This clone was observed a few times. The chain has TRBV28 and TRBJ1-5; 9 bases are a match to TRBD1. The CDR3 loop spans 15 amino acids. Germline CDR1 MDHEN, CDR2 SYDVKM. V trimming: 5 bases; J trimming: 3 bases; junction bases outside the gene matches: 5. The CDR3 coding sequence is TGTGCCAGCAGTACAGAACAGGGGGCCAATCAGCCCCAGCATTTT. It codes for CASSTEQGANQPQHF.

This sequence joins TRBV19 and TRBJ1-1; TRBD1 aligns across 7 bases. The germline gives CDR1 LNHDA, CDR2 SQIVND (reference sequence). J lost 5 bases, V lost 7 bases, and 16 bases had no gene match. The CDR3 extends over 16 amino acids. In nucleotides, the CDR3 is TGTGCCAGTACACCGGGACAGCCTACCCTAAAGACTGAAGCTTTCTTT. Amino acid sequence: CASTPGQPTLKTEAFF. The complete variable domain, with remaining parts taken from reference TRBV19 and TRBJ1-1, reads DGGITQSPKYLFRKEGQNVTLSCEQNLNHDAMYWYRQDPGQGLRLIYYSQIVNDFQKGDIAEGYSVSREKKESFPLTVTSAQKNPTAFYLCASTPGQPTLKTEAFFGQGTRLTVV.

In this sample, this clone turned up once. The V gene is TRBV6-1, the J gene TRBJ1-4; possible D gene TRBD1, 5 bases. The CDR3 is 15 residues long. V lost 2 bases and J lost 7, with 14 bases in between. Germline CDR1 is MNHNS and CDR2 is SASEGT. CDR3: CASSEFPGVGEKLFF. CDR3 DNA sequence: TGTGCCAGCAGTGAATTCCCGGGGGTCGGTGAAAAACTGTTTTTT.

The CDR3 nucleotides read TGTGCATTAGATAGCGGGGGGGCCTTGAATGAGCAGTTCTTC. Translating gives CALDSGGALNEQFF. The chain carries TRBV30 and TRBJ2-1; the match to TRBD2 covers 11 bases. This CDR3 is 14 amino acids long. Germline assignment: CDR1 GTSNPN and CDR2 SVGIG (reference sequence).

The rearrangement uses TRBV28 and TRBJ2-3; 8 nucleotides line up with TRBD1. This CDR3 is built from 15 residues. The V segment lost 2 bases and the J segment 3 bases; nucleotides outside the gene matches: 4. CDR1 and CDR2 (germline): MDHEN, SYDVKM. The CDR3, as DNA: TGTGCCAGCAGTTTAAGGACAGGGAGAACAGATACGCAGTATTTT. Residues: CASSLRTGRTDTQYF.

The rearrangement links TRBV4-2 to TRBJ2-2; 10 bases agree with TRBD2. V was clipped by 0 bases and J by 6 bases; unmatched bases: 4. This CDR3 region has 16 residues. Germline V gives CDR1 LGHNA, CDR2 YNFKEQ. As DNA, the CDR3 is TGTGCCAGCAGCCAAGAAAGCGGGGGGGCCGCCGGGGAGCTGTTTTTT. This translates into CASSQESGGAAGELFF.

DNA of the CDR3: TGTGCCAGCAGTCCCGGGACTAGCGGGGGGGCCGAGGAGCAGTTCTTC. As protein: CASSPGTSGGAEEQFF. The V and J genes are TRBV6-6 and TRBJ2-1, with 16 bases matching TRBD2. The CDR3 loop spans 16 amino acids. V lost 5 bases, J lost 10 bases, and 8 bases stayed unmatched. The germline V gene encodes CDR1 MNHNY and CDR2 SVGAGI (reference sequence).

The chain's CDR3 is CASSVSRGETQYF. The CDR3 coding sequence is TGTGCCAGCAGCGTATCCAGGGGGGAGACCCAGTACTTC. This rearrangement joins TRBV9 to TRBJ2-5; 7 bases line up with TRBD1. The CDR3 length is 13 residues. V shed 1 base, J shed 5 bases, and the junction held 2 bases outside the gene matches. CDR1 is SGDLS, CDR2 YYNGEE, per germline. Supplemented by reference TRBV9 and TRBJ2-5, the full variable domain reads DSGVTQTPKHLITATGQRVTLRCSPRSGDLSVYWYQQSLDQGLQFLIQYYNGEERAKGNILERFSAQQFPDLHSELNLSSLELGDSALYFCASSVSRGETQYFGPGTRLLVL.

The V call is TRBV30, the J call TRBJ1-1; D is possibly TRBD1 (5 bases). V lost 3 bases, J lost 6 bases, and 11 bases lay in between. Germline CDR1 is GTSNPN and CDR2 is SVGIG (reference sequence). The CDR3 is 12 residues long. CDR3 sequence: CAWRQDPSEAFF. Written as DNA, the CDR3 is TGTGCCTGGAGACAGGACCCTTCTGAAGCTTTCTTT.

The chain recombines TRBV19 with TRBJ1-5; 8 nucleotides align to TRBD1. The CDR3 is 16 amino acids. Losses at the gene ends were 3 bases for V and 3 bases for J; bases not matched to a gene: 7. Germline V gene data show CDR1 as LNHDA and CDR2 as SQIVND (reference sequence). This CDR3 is CASSIHKGQVNQPQHF. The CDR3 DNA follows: TGTGCCAGTAGTATTCATAAGGGACAGGTCAATCAGCCCCAGCATTTT.

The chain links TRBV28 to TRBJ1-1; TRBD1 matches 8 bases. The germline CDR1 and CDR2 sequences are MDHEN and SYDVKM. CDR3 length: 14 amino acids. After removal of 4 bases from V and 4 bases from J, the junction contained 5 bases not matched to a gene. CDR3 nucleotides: TGTGCCAGCAGTTCGATCAGGGGGCTCACTGAAGCTTTCTTT. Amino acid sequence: CASSSIRGLTEAFF.

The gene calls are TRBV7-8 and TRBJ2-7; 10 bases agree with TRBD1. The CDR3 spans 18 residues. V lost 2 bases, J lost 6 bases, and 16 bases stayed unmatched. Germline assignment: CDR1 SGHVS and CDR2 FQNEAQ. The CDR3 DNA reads TGTGCCAGCAGCTTACCTCGACAGGGGGCTGGAAGATTGGGCGAGCAGTACTTC. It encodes CASSLPRQGAGRLGEQYF.

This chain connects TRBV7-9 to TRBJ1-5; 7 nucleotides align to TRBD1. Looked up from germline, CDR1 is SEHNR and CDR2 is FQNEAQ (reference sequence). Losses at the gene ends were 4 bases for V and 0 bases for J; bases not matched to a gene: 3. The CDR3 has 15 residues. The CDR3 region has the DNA TGTGCCAGCAGCTCGGGACAGAGTAGCAATCAGCCCCAGCATTTT. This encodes CASSSGQSSNQPQHF.

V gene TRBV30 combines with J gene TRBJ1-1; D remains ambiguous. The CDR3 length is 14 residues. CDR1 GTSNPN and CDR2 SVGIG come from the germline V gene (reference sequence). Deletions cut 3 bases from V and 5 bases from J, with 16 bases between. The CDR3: CAWRWGSDGTEAFF. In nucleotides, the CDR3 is TGTGCCTGGAGATGGGGTAGCGACGGAACTGAAGCTTTCTTT.

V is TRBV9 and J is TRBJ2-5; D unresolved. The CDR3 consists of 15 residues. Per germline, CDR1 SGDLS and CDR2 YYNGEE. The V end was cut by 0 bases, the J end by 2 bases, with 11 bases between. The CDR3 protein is CASSVDRWQQETQYF. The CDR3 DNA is TGTGCCAGCAGCGTAGATCGCTGGCAACAAGAGACCCAGTACTTC.

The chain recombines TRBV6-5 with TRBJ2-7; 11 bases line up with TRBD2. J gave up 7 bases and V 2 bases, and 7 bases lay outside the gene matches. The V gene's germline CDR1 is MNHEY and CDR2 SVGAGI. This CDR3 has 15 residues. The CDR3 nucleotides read TGTGCCAGCAGTTACGATGGACTAGCGGGTCGTGAGCAGTACTTC. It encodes CASSYDGLAGREQYF.

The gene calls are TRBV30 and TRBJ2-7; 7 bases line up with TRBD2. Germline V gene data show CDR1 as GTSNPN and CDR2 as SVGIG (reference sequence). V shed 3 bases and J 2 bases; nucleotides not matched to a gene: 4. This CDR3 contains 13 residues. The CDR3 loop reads CAWRRGLAYEQYF. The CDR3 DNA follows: TGTGCCTGGAGGAGAGGACTAGCCTACGAGCAGTACTTC.

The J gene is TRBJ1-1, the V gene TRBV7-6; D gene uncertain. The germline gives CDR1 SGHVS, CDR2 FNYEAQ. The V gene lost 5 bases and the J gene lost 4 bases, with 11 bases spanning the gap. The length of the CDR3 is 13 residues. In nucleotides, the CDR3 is TGTGCCAGCAGCCCCCTCGAGGCCACTGAAGCTTTCTTT. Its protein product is CASSPLEATEAFF.

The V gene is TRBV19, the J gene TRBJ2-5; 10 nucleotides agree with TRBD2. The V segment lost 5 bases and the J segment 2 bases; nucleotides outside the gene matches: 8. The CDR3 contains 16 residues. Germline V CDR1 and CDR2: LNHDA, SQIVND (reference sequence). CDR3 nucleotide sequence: TGTGCCAGTAGTCCCCTAAGCGGGGGGGCGCAAGAGACCCAGTACTTC. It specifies CASSPLSGGAQETQYF.

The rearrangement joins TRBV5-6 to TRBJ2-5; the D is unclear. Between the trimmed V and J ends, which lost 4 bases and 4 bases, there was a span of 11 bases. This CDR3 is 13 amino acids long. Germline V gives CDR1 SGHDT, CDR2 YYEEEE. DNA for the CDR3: TGTGCCAGCAGCCATTACATTGGAGAGACCCAGTACTTC. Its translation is CASSHYIGETQYF.

The CDR3 region has the DNA TGTGCCAGCAGTTTTGGTCCGGGAGAAAAACTGTTTTTT. It codes for CASSFGPGEKLFF. The chain links TRBV28 to TRBJ1-4, with D unclear. Germline assignment: CDR1 MDHEN and CDR2 SYDVKM. Trimming took 3 bases from V and 8 from J, leaving 10 bases between them. The CDR3 contains 13 residues. The full variable domain, in which reference TRBV28 and TRBJ1-4 provide the parts outside the CDR3, is DVKVTQSSRYLVKRTGEKVFLECVQDMDHENMFWYRQDPGLGLRLIYFSYDVKMKEKGDIPEGYSVSREKKERFSLILESASTNQTSMYLCASSFGPGEKLFFGSGTQLSVL.